This T cell receptor (beta chain) was profiled in a study of blood T cell repertoires in COVID-19 (dated by TCRdb to 2019 to 2021). Regarding the complete study: The collaborator samples originated in the United States, Italy and Spain and spanned the acute and convalescent phases of COVID-19. The prospective study material was composed of cDNA or gDNA derived from T cells, B-cell-depleted T cells, or PBMCs. The dataset comprised deeply sampled blood TCRbeta repertoires from subjects exposed to, actively infected with, or recovered from COVID-19. A freely available public database, intended as a resource for researchers studying the immune response to SARS-CoV-2, is where the repertoires were released. Samples came from the ongoing ImmuneRACE study (first 160 participants) plus 1,254 subjects from 6 global collaborators. Nearly every sample came with metadata listing a de-identified subject ID, COVID-19 status, age in years and sex. Where HLA class I and class II types were available, the types were taken from metadata supplied by the sample provider, not from assay-based typing. Here is what the overall study found, with its caveats: The quantity of clinical and demographic metadata differed by source and by participant and was supplied without curation.

The germline V gene encodes CDR1 SGHTA and CDR2 FQGNSA. The V end loses 4 bases and the J end loses 3 bases, and a stretch of 9 bases separates them. From cysteine to phenylalanine, the CDR3 is 13 amino acids long. The only DNA kept is the CDR3, 39 bases in frame from the first base. The collaborating institutions used their own protocols to collect whole blood in K2EDTA tubes. For TCRbeta analysis, collaborators shipped samples in one of three forms: frozen whole blood, isolated PBMCs, or DNA extracted from either of those sample types. TCRbeta CDR3 regions were amplified from genomic DNA by means of the immunoSEQ Assay, a bias-controlled multiplex PCR. In the original analysis: The number of nucleated cells in each sample was estimated from the amplification of reference gene primers within the assay. Sequence reads were collapsed and filtered to measure the absolute abundance of every unique TCRbeta CDR3 rearrangement. For each sample, productive Simpson clonality was calculated as the square root of Simpson's diversity index across productive rearrangements. TCRdb provides this immuneACCESS table in a form limited to in-frame rearrangements. Some clones are lacking; in checked studies, under half of them reflect an unresolved V gene, and why the rest are absent is not known. The V and J calls and clone size were taken over from that table, and D and trimming were inferred from the DNA. The sample has 120,000 to 150,000 clones on record, roughly 86% of them singletons. In total, the top ten clones hold roughly 10% of the sample.

For this clone: The antigen it recognizes is unknown. Per-nucleotide qualities are absent, and no much larger clonotype sits a single base away.

The TCR comes from a man aged 45-60 years with active or convalescent COVID-19. The material sequenced was peripheral blood. This chain is built from TRBV7-2 and TRBJ2-5; TRBD2 is a weak D gene call, 6 bases matching. This receptor has the CDR3 CASSSGLKETQYF. The sequenced DNA is TGTGCCAGCAGCTCCGGACTAAAAGAGACCCAGTACTTC.